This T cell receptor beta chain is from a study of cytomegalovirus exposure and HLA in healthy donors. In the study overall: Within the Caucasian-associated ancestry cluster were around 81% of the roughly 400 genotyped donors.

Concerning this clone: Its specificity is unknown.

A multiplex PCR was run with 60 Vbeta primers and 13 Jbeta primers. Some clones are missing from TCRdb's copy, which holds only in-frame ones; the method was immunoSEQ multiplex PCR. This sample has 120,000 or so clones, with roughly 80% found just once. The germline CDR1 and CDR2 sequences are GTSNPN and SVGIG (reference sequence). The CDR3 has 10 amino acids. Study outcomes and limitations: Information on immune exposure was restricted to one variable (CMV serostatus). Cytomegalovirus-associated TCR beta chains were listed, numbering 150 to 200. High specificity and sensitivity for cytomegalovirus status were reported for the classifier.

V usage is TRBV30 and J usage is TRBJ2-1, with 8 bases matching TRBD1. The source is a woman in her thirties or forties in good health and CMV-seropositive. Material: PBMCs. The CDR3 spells CGTGYQEQFF. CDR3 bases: TGTGGGACAGGGTACCAGGAGCAGTTCTTC.